This TCR beta chain was obtained from a study of blood T cells in healthy people across ages. With 1 base clipped from V and 8 bases from J, the junction kept 6 bases outside the gene matches. Germline lookup yields CDR1 LGHDT and CDR2 YNNKEL (reference sequence). The length of the CDR3 is 14 residues. Together with a sample-barcoded 5' primer, a J-beta primer mix was included in a second PCR lasting about 7 to 12 cycles. TCRdb called the 5' RACE reads again in MiXCR, with one record for every CDR3 protein. The sample records about 680,000 distinct CDR3 sequences, around 48% being singletons. This clonotype came up once.

Input material: blood. This receptor was identified in a woman aged 55-69 years in good health. The J gene is TRBJ2-7, the V gene TRBV3-1; 9 bases are a match to TRBD1. The CDR3 loop reads CASSQVSGTGKQYF. CDR3 nucleotides: TGTGCCAGCAGCCAAGTATCCGGGACAGGGAAGCAGTACTTC.